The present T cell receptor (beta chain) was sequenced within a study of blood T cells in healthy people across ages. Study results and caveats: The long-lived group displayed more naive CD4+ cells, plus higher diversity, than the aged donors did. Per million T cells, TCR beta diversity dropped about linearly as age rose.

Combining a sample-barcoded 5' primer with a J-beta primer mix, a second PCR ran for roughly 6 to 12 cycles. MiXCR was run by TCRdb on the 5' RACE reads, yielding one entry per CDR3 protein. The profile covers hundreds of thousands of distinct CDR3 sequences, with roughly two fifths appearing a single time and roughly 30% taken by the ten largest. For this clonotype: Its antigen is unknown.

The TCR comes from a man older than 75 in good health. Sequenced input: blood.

CDR3 DNA: TGTGCCAGCAGTTACTCGATTATTGGACAGGGAGGACTCGGCGAGCAGTACTTC. As protein: CASSYSIIGQGGLGEQYF. V usage is TRBV6-5 and J usage is TRBJ2-7; 8 nucleotides match TRBD1. Unmatched junction bases numbered 16, after V lost 0 bases and J lost 6 bases. The CDR3 totals 18 residues. Germline assignment: CDR1 MNHEY and CDR2 SVGAGI.